These T cell receptor beta chains were read from a single sample in a study of beta chain features in type 1 diabetes. TCRdb's table, derived via immunoSEQ multiplex PCR, lists solely in-frame clones and lacks some. The sample yields 150,000 or so clones, 11% seen once. Sequenced input: central memory CD4+ T cells from blood. The receptors derive from a man younger than 35 in good health. CDR3s include the opening cysteine and the closing phenylalanine or tryptophan. Fields, in order: V gene, D gene, clone size, J gene, CDR3 DNA, CDR3 protein. D genes are given only for firm matches. Clone size is not always given. Where it is, it says once, few, many or a class for expanded clones.

TRBV7-3	NA	NA	TRBJ2-5	TGTGCCAGCAGCTTGGGGAAAGGGGAGACCCAGTACTTC	CASSLGKGETQYF
TRBV27	NA	many	TRBJ2-3	TGTGCCAGCAGTTCATTCAGGGTCCCGGTCACAGATACGCAGTATTTT	CASSSFRVPVTDTQYF
TRBV7-2	NA	NA	TRBJ2-7	TGTGCCAGCAGCTTAGGGGGGTCTAGCTCCGAGCAGTACTTC	CASSLGGSSSEQYF
TRBV7-8	TRBD2	few	TRBJ2-2	TGTGCCAGCAGCTCTCGGACTAGCGGGAGGGCCGGGGAGCTGTTTTTT	CASSSRTSGRAGELFF
TRBV4-3	NA	NA	TRBJ1-2	TGCGCCAGCAGCCAAGATGGCCAGGGTCTGTACTATGGCTACACCTTC	CASSQDGQGLYYGYTF
TRBV5-4	NA	many	TRBJ1-1	TGTGCCAGCAGCTTGGCCAGGGCGAACACTGAAGCTTTCTTT	CASSLARANTEAFF
TRBV7-6	NA	NA	TRBJ2-7	TGTGCCAGCAGTGCCGGGACTTGGACCTACGAGCAGTACTTC	CASSAGTWTYEQYF
TRBV29-1	NA	NA	TRBJ2-7	TGCAGCGTTGAAGGGCTAGGTGGCTACGAGCAGTACTTC	CSVEGLGGYEQYF
TRBV30	TRBD1	few	TRBJ1-6	TGTGCCTGGAAGGACAGGGGGAATTCACCCCTCCACTTT	CAWKDRGNSPLHF
TRBV5-1	NA	few	TRBJ2-2	TGCGCCAGCAGCTTGAGTGTTGGGCAGGGGTCGGAGCTGTTTTTT	CASSLSVGQGSELFF
TRBV28	NA	NA	TRBJ2-7	TGTGCCACCGTACAGACAGATTCCTACGAGCAGTACTTC	CATVQTDSYEQYF
TRBV7-2	TRBD2	few	TRBJ2-7	TGTGCCAGCAGCTTAGGACTAGCGGGAGTGCAGCAGTACTTC	CASSLGLAGVQQYF
TRBV28	NA	few	TRBJ1-5	TGTGCCAGCTTCCGAGGGGGGATTAGCAATCAGCCCCAGCATTTT	CASFRGGISNQPQHF
TRBV11-3	NA	few	TRBJ2-1	TGTGCCAGCAGCTATGGCTTCGGCAGCTCCTACAATGAGCAGTTCTTC	CASSYGFGSSYNEQFF
TRBV7-2	NA	NA	TRBJ2-1	TGTGCCAGCAGCTTACCTGGGTCCGCCCAAAAGCAGTTCTTC	CASSLPGSAQKQFF
TRBV18	NA	few	TRBJ1-2	TGTGCCAGCTCCAGGGAAGCTGGCTACACCTTC	CASSREAGYTF
TRBV29-1	TRBD1	NA	TRBJ2-6	TGCAGCGTTTATGACAGGGGCCGCTTCTCTGGGGCCAACGTCCTGACTTTC	CSVYDRGRFSGANVLTF
TRBV29-1	NA	few	TRBJ1-2	TGCAGCGTTGGCGGGGAGCTTAGCTATGGCTACACCTTC	CSVGGELSYGYTF
TRBV4-1	NA	few	TRBJ2-3	TGCGCCAGCAGCCAAGATGGAGGGGCGAGCACAGATACGCAGTATTTT	CASSQDGGASTDTQYF
TRBV14	TRBD1	medium-sized	TRBJ2-2	TGTGCCAGCAGAACCGGGACAGGGTTTACCGGGGAGCTGTTTTTT	CASRTGTGFTGELFF
TRBV7-6	NA	few	TRBJ2-7	TGTGCCAGCAGCTTATCCGCGACTTCCTACGAGCAGTACTTC	CASSLSATSYEQYF
TRBV20-1	TRBD2	NA	TRBJ2-1	TGCAGTGCTACAAGGGACTACCAGTTCTTC	CSATRDYQFF
TRBV28	TRBD1	few	TRBJ2-7	TGTGCCAGCCGTCGGACAGGGGGTTCCTACGAGCAGTACTTC	CASRRTGGSYEQYF
TRBV28	NA	few	TRBJ2-5	TGTGCCAGCGGCGGAGTTAAAGAGACCCAGTACTTC	CASGGVKETQYF
TRBV4-3	NA	few	TRBJ1-2	TGCGCCAGCAGCCAAGAGAGGCAGGGGTACTATGGCTACACCTTC	CASSQERQGYYGYTF
TRBV11-2	NA	few	TRBJ2-2	TGTGCCAGCAGCTTAGAGACAGGAGTCACCGGGGAGCTGTTTTTT	CASSLETGVTGELFF
TRBV6-5	NA	NA	TRBJ2-3	TGTGCCAGCATCCCAGACACAGATACGCAGTATTTT	CASIPDTDTQYF
TRBV7-9	TRBD1	few	TRBJ1-5	TGTGCCAGCAGCCCAGGAGGAGGGACAGGGGGCGTTCAGCCCCAGCATTTT	CASSPGGGTGGVQPQHF
TRBV29-1	NA	few	TRBJ1-2	TGCAGCGCGGAGACAGGCAGCTATGGCTACACCTTC	CSAETGSYGYTF
TRBV19	NA	many	TRBJ2-7	TGTGCCAGTAGGGATCCAGGGCCTGTTCCACCTTCCTACGAGCAGTACTTC	CASRDPGPVPPSYEQYF
TRBV27	NA	NA	TRBJ2-5	TGTGCCAGCAGCTATCAGATTCAAGAGACCCAGTACTTC	CASSYQIQETQYF
TRBV5-1	NA	few	TRBJ1-5	TGCGCCAGCAGCTTGGACGTTAATCAGCCCCAGCATTTT	CASSLDVNQPQHF
TRBV9	NA	few	TRBJ2-3	TGTGCCAGCAGCTCTCGCGGGATGGGGGATACGCAGTATTTT	CASSSRGMGDTQYF
TRBV14	NA	NA	TRBJ1-1	TGTGCCAGCAGCCAAGAAACGTTTGAAGCTTTCTTT	CASSQETFEAFF
TRBV6-5	NA	few	TRBJ1-1	TGTGCCAGCAGTTACGACAGCTTGAACACTGAAGCTTTCTTT	CASSYDSLNTEAFF
TRBV14	NA	NA	TRBJ2-7	TGTGCCAGCAGCCAAGATGGGACTGTGAGACCGATATACGAGCAGTACTTC	CASSQDGTVRPIYEQYF
TRBV7-2	NA	NA	TRBJ2-2	TGTGCCAGCAGCTCCCCCCGTTATGCTACCGGGGAGCTGTTTTTT	CASSSPRYATGELFF
TRBV4-2	NA	NA	TRBJ1-5	TGTGCCAGCAGCCAAGGTTCACACAGGGACGCCCAGCATTTT	CASSQGSHRDAQHF
TRBV9	NA	NA	TRBJ1-2	TGTGCCAGCAGCGTAGCCCCAGTAGCTGCCAGGTCAAATGGCTACACCTTC	CASSVAPVAARSNGYTF
TRBV14	NA	few	TRBJ1-6	TGTGCCAGCAGCCAAGAGGCTAATTATTCACCCCTCCACTTT	CASSQEANYSPLHF
TRBV20-1	NA	NA	TRBJ2-7	TGCAGTGCTACCTGGTTCTACGAGCAGTACTTC	CSATWFYEQYF
TRBV7-2	NA	NA	TRBJ2-6	TGTGCCAGCAGCAGAGGACAGCCTGGGGCCAACGTCCTGACTTTC	CASSRGQPGANVLTF
TRBV15	NA	NA	TRBJ1-5	TGTGCCACCAGCCTCGGGGCTCTGGGGAATCAGCCCCAGCATTTT	CATSLGALGNQPQHF
TRBV7-2	TRBD1	many	TRBJ2-7	TGTGCCAGCAGCCGACCCCCCGGGACAGCCTACGAGCAGTACTTC	CASSRPPGTAYEQYF
TRBV25-1	TRBD1	few	TRBJ1-2	TGTGCCAGCAGTGGTGTCAGGACAGGCTATGGCTACACCTTC	CASSGVRTGYGYTF
TRBV11-1	TRBD1	few	TRBJ2-7	TGTGCCAGCAGCTGGGACAGGGGACCCTACGAGCAGTACTTC	CASSWDRGPYEQYF